The 22 T cell receptor beta chains below come from one sample, sequenced in a study of blood T cell repertoires in COVID-19. Sequencing was performed with immunoSEQ multiplex PCR; in TCRdb, only in-frame clones are kept and a portion is missing. Of 250,000 to 300,000 clones listed, approximately 90% are singletons. The sequencing input was peripheral blood. The receptors stem from a woman aged 50 to 60 who had recovered from COVID-19.

The chain couples TRBV7-2 to TRBJ2-7, with unresolved D. Trimming cost V 3 bases and J 2 bases, with 5 bases left between them. This CDR3 comprises 12 residues. CDR1 and CDR2 (germline): SGHTA, FQGNSA. This chain's CDR3 is CASSFPAYEQYF. DNA for the CDR3: TGTGCCAGCAGCTTTCCCGCCTACGAGCAGTACTTC.

Only a few counts were recorded for this clone. One end of the junction varies from germline; a read error may be responsible. This chain uses TRBV6-5 with TRBJ2-7; a weak D match, TRBD2 (6 bases). Germline CDR1 and CDR2: MNHEY and SVGAGI. This CDR3 spans 12 amino acids. The CDR3 bases are TGTGCCAGCAGTTACGCGGGACTTCCTCAACTTTTC. Its protein product is CASSYAGLPQLF.

The chain has TRBV3-1 (or the pseudogene TRBV3-2) and TRBJ2-1, with D possibly TRBD2 on 6 matching bases. Germline V gene lookup returns CDR1 LGHDT and CDR2 YNNKEL (reference sequence). Trimming stripped 9 bases from V and 12 bases from J, with 24 bases between. CDR3 length: 14 amino acids. The DNA of the CDR3 is TGTGCCAGGCTCTTCAGGGAGGCGAATGGTGGGCAGTTCTTC. Protein: CARLFREANGGQFF.

DNA of the CDR3: TGTGCCAGCAAGTTAACAGGGGACTCTGGAAACACCATATATTTT. Its translation is CASKLTGDSGNTIYF. The chain links TRBV2 to TRBJ1-3, with 7 positions matching TRBD1. The CDR3 has 15 residues. Trimming took 7 bases from V and 0 from J; bases not matched to a gene: 6. Germline-derived CDR1 and CDR2 are SNHLY and FYNNEI.

Points on this clone: Distinct nucleotide sequences in the sample also encode this CDR3. CDR3 sequence reads: CASSIRQGEAFF. In DNA, the CDR3 is TGTGCCAGCAGCATCAGACAGGGTGAAGCTTTCTTT. The chain recombines TRBV9 with TRBJ1-1, with 7 bases aligning to TRBD1. V trimming: 4 bases; J trimming: 7 bases; junction bases outside the gene matches: 4. This CDR3 contains 12 residues. Germline CDR1 and CDR2: SGDLS and YYNGEE.

V is TRBV5-6 and J is TRBJ2-3, with 7 bases fitting TRBD2. This CDR3 is 14 amino acids long. Germline assignment: CDR1 SGHDT and CDR2 YYEEEE. Trimming cost V 7 bases and J 4 bases; bases outside gene matches: 9. CDR3 in DNA: TGTGCCAGCGCGGGCGGGAGTAGGTCAGATACGCAGTATTTT. Residues: CASAGGSRSDTQYF. The complete variable domain, with remaining parts taken from reference TRBV5-6 and TRBJ2-3, reads DAGVTQSPTHLIKTRGQQVTLRCSPKSGHDTVSWYQQALGQGPQFIFQYYEEEERQRGNFPDRFSGHQFPNYSSELNVNALLLGDSALYLCASAGGSRSDTQYFGPGTRLTVL.

V is TRBV2 and J is TRBJ2-1, with 7 positions matching TRBD2. The CDR3 covers 13 residues. Germline V lookup: CDR1 SNHLY, CDR2 FYNNEI. V lost 5 bases to trimming and J lost 7 bases; unmatched junction nucleotides: 5. Written as DNA, the CDR3 is TGTGCCAGCAGTCCGACTAGCCCAAATGAGCAGTTCTTC. Its translation is CASSPTSPNEQFF. Supplemented by reference TRBV2 and TRBJ2-1, the full variable domain reads EPEVTQTPSHQVTQMGQEVILRCVPISNHLYFYWYRQILGQKVEFLVSFYNNEISEKSEIFDDQFSVERPDGSNFTLKIRSTKLEDSAMYFCASSPTSPNEQFFGPGTRLTVL.

This sequence joins TRBV5-1 and TRBJ2-2; TRBD2 agrees at 9 bases. Germline CDR1 is SGHRS and CDR2 is YFSETQ. There are 19 residues in the CDR3. The J segment lost 1 base and the V segment lost 3 bases, leaving 13 bases of the junction unmatched. CDR3 loop: CASSSGESLAGVNTGELFF. The CDR3 bases are TGCGCCAGCAGCTCCGGAGAAAGTTTAGCGGGGGTGAACACCGGGGAGCTGTTTTTT.

The chain employs TRBV5-1 and TRBJ1-1; a weak D match, TRBD1 (6 bases). CDR1 SGHRS and CDR2 YFSETQ come from the germline V gene. CDR3 length: 16 residues. V was cut by 3 bases and J by 0 bases, with 15 bases left in between. CDR3 region: CASSSQTGLLNTEAFF. Here the CDR3 DNA reads TGCGCCAGCAGCTCCCAGACAGGTCTTCTGAACACTGAAGCTTTCTTT.

The chain is built from TRBV5-1 and TRBJ2-3; 9 bases fit TRBD2. Unmatched junction bases numbered 5, after V lost 0 bases and J lost 6 bases. Germline CDR1 SGHRS, CDR2 YFSETQ. The CDR3 covers 15 residues. CDR3 residues: CASSLGLGLADTQYF. The CDR3 DNA sequence: TGCGCCAGCAGCTTGGGGCTCGGACTAGCGGATACGCAGTATTTT.

This chain uses TRBV29-1 with TRBJ1-1; 10 nucleotides agree with TRBD1. With 4 bases clipped from V and 1 base from J, the junction kept 0 bases outside the gene matches. The CDR3 is 13 residues long. The germline CDR1 and CDR2 sequences are SQVTM and ANQGSEA. The CDR3 DNA follows: TGCAGCGTTGGGGACAGGGGGAACACTGAAGCTTTCTTT. It encodes CSVGDRGNTEAFF. The whole variable domain, remainder taken from reference TRBV29-1 and TRBJ1-1, is SAVISQKPSRDICQRGTSLTIQCQVDSQVTMMFWYRQQPGQSLTLIATANQGSEATYESGFVIDKFPISRPNLTFSTLTVSNMSPEDSSIYLCSVGDRGNTEAFFGQGTRLTVV.

The V gene is TRBV11-2, the J gene TRBJ1-1; no clear D gene. The CDR3 length is 15 residues. Germline loops: CDR1 SGHAT, CDR2 FQNNGV. The V end lost 0 bases, the J end lost 4 bases, and 12 bases lay between the germline ends. The CDR3 is CASSLEYGGLTEAFF. In nucleotides, the CDR3 is TGTGCCAGCAGCTTAGAATACGGCGGCCTCACTGAAGCTTTCTTT.

V is TRBV30 and J is TRBJ1-2, with D unresolved. Trimming cost V 1 base and J 6 bases, with 9 bases left between them. The CDR3 has 12 amino acids. Germline lookup yields CDR1 GTSNPN and CDR2 SVGIG (reference sequence). CDR3 sequence: CAWSAQAHGYTF. As DNA, the CDR3 is TGTGCCTGGAGTGCTCAGGCCCATGGCTACACCTTC.

This chain connects TRBV5-1 to TRBJ2-3; D is uncertain. The length of the CDR3 is 16 residues. Germline V gene data show CDR1 as SGHRS and CDR2 as YFSETQ. The V end was cut by 0 bases, the J end by 2 bases, with 13 bases between. For the CDR3, the DNA is TGCGCCAGCAGCTTGGGAGGAACCTTCCCCACAGATACGCAGTATTTT. This encodes CASSLGGTFPTDTQYF.

In DNA, the CDR3 is TGTGCCAGCTCACCACCGAGGGGACAGGGGGGGATTAAGACTGAAGCTTTCTTT. This translates into CASSPPRGQGGIKTEAFF. The chain uses TRBV18 and TRBJ1-1; TRBD1 matches at 11 bases. This CDR3 contains 18 residues. The germline V gene has CDR1 KGHSH and CDR2 LQKENI. The V and J ends lost 0 bases and 5 bases, in that order; junction bases with no gene match: 11.

This chain uses TRBV5-1 with TRBJ2-3; 9 nucleotides align to TRBD1. The germline gives CDR1 SGHRS, CDR2 YFSETQ. The V segment lost 1 base and the J segment 6 bases; nucleotides outside the gene matches: 9. This CDR3 spans 16 amino acids. The CDR3 region has the DNA TGCGCCAGCAGCTTGTTGGGACAGGGTCCCTTCGATACGCAGTATTTT. Amino acid sequence: CASSLLGQGPFDTQYF.

This clone appeared a few times. The rearrangement links TRBV4-2 to TRBJ2-3; D remains unclear. Trimming removed 3 bases at V and 1 base at J, with 2 bases between. Germline CDR1 LGHNA, CDR2 YNFKEQ. The CDR3 sequence is 12 residues long. CDR3 nucleotides: TGTGCCAGCAGCCACGGCACAGATACGCAGTATTTT. Amino acids: CASSHGTDTQYF.

The chain is built from TRBV10-3 and TRBJ2-1; TRBD1 aligns across 7 bases. Germline trimming cut 2 bases from V and 1 base from J; bases unmatched to any gene: 8. The CDR3 has 17 amino acids. In germline, CDR1 is ENHRY, CDR2 SYGVKD. The CDR3 nucleotides read TGTGCCATCAGTGAGATGACAGGGTGGGGGTCCTACAATGAGCAGTTCTTC. Protein product: CAISEMTGWGSYNEQFF.

This chain joins TRBV11-2 and TRBJ1-3, with D hard to call. This CDR3 comprises 15 residues. Germline assignment: CDR1 SGHAT and CDR2 FQNNGV. V shed 5 bases and J shed 3 bases, with 14 bases lying between them. The CDR3 DNA reads TGTGCCAGCAGCCTGACTGGTAGCTTTGGAAACACCATATATTTT. Its translation is CASSLTGSFGNTIYF.

The V call is TRBV4-3, the J call TRBJ1-1; D ambiguous. Germline V lookup: CDR1 LGHNA, CDR2 YSLEER. Trimming took off 4 bases at V and 0 bases at J, with 6 bases between the two ends. The CDR3 is 13 residues long. This CDR3 reads CASSLTVNTEAFF. The CDR3 DNA sequence: TGCGCCAGCAGCCTTACAGTGAACACTGAAGCTTTCTTT.

The gene calls are TRBV11-2 and TRBJ2-6; D gene ambiguous. V dropped 4 bases and J dropped 1 base, with 17 bases sitting between them. From germline, CDR1 is SGHAT and CDR2 FQNNGV. The CDR3 totals 18 residues. The chain's CDR3 is CASSSKQAPLSGANVLTF. The CDR3 coding sequence is TGTGCCAGCAGCTCAAAGCAGGCTCCTTTGTCTGGGGCCAACGTCCTGACTTTC.

V and J are TRBV9 and TRBJ1-4, with a possible D match to TRBD1 (5 bases). CDR1 is SGDLS and CDR2 is YYNGEE in the germline V gene. With 3 bases removed from V and 7 bases from J, the gap between germline ends came to 13 bases. This CDR3 has 14 residues. In nucleotides, the CDR3 is TGTGCCAGCAGCGGAGGGACTAGGGGTGAAAAACTGTTTTTT. It specifies CASSGGTRGEKLFF.